This T cell receptor beta chain was identified during a study of a mutant IDH1 vaccine in newly diagnosed glioma. The wider study: The vaccination schedule gave patients eight doses in weeks 1, 3, 5, 7, 11, 15, 19 and 23. Patients were started on vaccination 4-6 weeks after radiotherapy alone, or with temozolomide cycles. Of treated patients, around 60% were men and about 38% women, averaging roughly 37 years.

Trimming shortened V by 2 bases and J by 8 bases, and 12 bases separated the two germline ends. In germline, CDR1 is SQVTM, CDR2 ANQGSEA. CDR3 size: 13 residues. This clone showed up just a few times. Its antigen is still unknown. Profiling relied on immunoSEQ multiplex PCR, and the TCRdb table lists in-frame clones only, not all of them. The sample lists roughly 50,000 clones, 82% occurring once. Time point defined: week 5, during vaccination. Vaccination comprised doses that each held 300 ug of mutant IDH1 20-mer peptide, plus topical imiquimod. The V gene is TRBV29-1, the J gene TRBJ1-4; weak D call: TRBD1 (6 bases). Specimen: PBMCs, collected from a glioma patient whose treatment included an IDH1 peptide vaccine. The TCR sequence derives from a young woman with glioma. Some clones in this sample may be carry-over from other donors' samples. CDR3 in amino acids: CSVEPVRGEKLFF. The CDR3 region has the DNA TGCAGCGTTGAACCCGTCAGGGGCGAAAAACTGTTTTTT.